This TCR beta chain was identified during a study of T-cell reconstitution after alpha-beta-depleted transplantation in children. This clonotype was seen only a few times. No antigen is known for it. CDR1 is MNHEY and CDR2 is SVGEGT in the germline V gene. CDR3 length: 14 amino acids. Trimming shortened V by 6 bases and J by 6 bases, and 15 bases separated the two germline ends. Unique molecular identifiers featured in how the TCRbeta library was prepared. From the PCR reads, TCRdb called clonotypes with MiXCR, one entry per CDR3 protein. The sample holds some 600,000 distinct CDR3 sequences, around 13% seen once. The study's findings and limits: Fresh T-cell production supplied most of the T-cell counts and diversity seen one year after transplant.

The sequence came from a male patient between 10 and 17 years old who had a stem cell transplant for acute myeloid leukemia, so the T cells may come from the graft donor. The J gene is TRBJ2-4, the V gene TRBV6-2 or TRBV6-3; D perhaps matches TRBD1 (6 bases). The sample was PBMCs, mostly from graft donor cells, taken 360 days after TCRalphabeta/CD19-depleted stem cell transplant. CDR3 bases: TGTGCCAGCAGACGGACAGAACTAGTAAACATTCAGTACTTC. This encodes CASRRTELVNIQYF.